Listed here are 4 T cell receptor beta chains from one sample, sequenced in a study of regulatory T cells in long-lasting Graves disease. The time point denotes: newly diagnosed GD, antithyroid drugs for less than 3 months. From RNA extracted from PBMCs, the TCR library was made. To make TCR beta libraries, researchers used iRepertoire HTBI primers and Arm-PCR of CDR3 regions. In TCRdb, the multiplex PCR reads were re-called with MiXCR into one record per CDR3 protein. The repertoire consists of 360,000 or so distinct CDR3 sequences, with approximately 12% occurring once and the leading ten covering over 15%. This same sample was also part of a study on T cells in Graves' hyperthyroidism and ophthalmopathy.

The starting material was peripheral blood mononuclear cells (PBMCs), obtained at new diagnosis, from a patient treated with antithyroid drugs. The receptors shown here come from a woman aged 18-29 years with Graves disease.

This clonotype has at least ten counts. The V and J genes are TRBV20-1 and TRBJ1-1; D gene uncertain. Germline values: CDR1 DFQATT, CDR2 SNEGSKA (reference sequence). The CDR3 has 12 residues. CDR3 sequence (DNA): TGCAGCCATTACGGGTTGAACACTGAAGCTTTCTTT. It encodes CSHYGLNTEAFF.

At least ten counts were recorded for this clonotype. The chain uses TRBV20-1 and TRBJ2-1, with a weak D call TRBD2 (5 bases). In germline, CDR1 is DFQATT, CDR2 SNEGSKA (reference sequence). V shed 0 bases and J shed 3 bases, with 15 bases lying between them. The CDR3 consists of 16 residues. The CDR3 bases are TGCAGTGCTAGAGATCGGGGTAGCTACTTCTACAATGAGCAGTTCTTC. Protein product: CSARDRGSYFYNEQFF.

There are many counts of this clonotype. The chain is built from TRBV6-2 or TRBV6-3 and TRBJ1-5; possibly TRBD1 for D (5 bases). The germline V gene encodes CDR1 MNHEY and CDR2 SVGEGT. V was clipped by 4 bases and J by 1 base, with 23 bases between them. The CDR3 extends over 19 amino acids. The CDR3 here is CASSFPTFWGEESNQPQHF. CDR3 sequence (DNA): TGTGCCAGCAGTTTCCCGACTTTTTGGGGGGAGGAAAGCAATCAGCCCCAGCATTTT.

The rearrangement joins TRBV7-9 to TRBJ1-2; 11 bases map to TRBD1. The ends lost 5 bases at V and 7 bases at J; junction bases unmatched: 6. Germline CDR1 and CDR2: SEHNR and FQNEAQ (reference sequence). The CDR3 runs 14 residues. The CDR3 DNA follows: TGTGCCAGCAGCAACCCGGGACAGGGGGGTGGCTACACCTTC. Its translation is CASSNPGQGGGYTF. Full variable domain (missing parts from reference TRBV7-9 and TRBJ1-2): DTGVSQNPRHKITKRGQNVTFRCDPISEHNRLYWYRQTLGQGPEFLTYFQNEAQLEKSRLLSDRFSAERPKGSFSTLEIQRTEQGDSAMYLCASSNPGQGGGYTFGSGTRLTVV.